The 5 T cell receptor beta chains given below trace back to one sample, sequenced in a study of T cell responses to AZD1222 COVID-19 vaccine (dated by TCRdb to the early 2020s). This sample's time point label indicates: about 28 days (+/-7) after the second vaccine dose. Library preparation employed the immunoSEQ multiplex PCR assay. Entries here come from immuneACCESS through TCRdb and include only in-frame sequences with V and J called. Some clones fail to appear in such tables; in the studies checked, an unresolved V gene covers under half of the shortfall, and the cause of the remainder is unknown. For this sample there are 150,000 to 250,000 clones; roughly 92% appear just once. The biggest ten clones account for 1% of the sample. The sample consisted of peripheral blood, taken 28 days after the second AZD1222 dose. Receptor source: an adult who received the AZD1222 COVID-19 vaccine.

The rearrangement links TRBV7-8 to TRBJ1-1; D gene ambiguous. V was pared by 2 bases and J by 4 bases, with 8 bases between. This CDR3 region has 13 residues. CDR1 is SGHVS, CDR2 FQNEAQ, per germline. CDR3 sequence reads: CASSLLEGTEAFF. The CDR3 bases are TGTGCCAGCAGCTTATTGGAGGGCACTGAAGCTTTCTTT. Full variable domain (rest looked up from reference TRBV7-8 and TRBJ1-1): GAGVSQSPRYKVAKRGQDVALRCDPISGHVSLFWYQQALGQGPEFLTYFQNEAQLDKSGLPSDRFFAERPEGSVSTLKIQRTQQEDSAVYLCASSLLEGTEAFFGQGTRLTVV.

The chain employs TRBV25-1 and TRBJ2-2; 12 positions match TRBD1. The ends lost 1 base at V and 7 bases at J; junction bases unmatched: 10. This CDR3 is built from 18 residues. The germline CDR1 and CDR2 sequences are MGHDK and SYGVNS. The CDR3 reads CASSEWSRDRGHVGELFF. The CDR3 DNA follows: TGTGCCAGCAGTGAATGGTCCCGGGACAGGGGGCATGTCGGGGAGCTGTTTTTT.

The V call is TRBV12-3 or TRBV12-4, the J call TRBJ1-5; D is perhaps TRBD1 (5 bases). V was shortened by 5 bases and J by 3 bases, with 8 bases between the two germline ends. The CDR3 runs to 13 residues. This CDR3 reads CASSRDFNQPQHF. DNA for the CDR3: TGTGCCAGCAGTCGGGACTTCAATCAGCCCCAGCATTTT.

The CDR3 reads CASSRTRPDTQYF. CDR3 sequence (DNA): TGCGCCAGCAGTCGGACCCGGCCGGATACGCAGTATTTT. This chain joins TRBV5-1 and TRBJ2-3, with unresolved D. The ends were cut back, 5 bases at V and 6 bases at J, with 13 bases in the middle. The CDR3 is 13 amino acids. Germline-derived CDR1 and CDR2 are SGHRS and YFSETQ. The variable domain in full, completed from reference TRBV5-1 and TRBJ2-3, reads KAGVTQTPRYLIKTRGQQVTLSCSPISGHRSVSWYQQTPGQGLQFLFEYFSETQRNKGNFPGRFSGRQFSNSRSEMNVSTLELGDSALYLCASSRTRPDTQYFGPGTRLTVL.

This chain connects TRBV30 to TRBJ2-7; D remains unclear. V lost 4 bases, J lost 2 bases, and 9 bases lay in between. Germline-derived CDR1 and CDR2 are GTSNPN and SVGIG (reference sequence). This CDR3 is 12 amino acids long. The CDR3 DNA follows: TGTGCCTGGAATCGTCCTCCCTACGAGCAGTACTTC. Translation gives CAWNRPPYEQYF.